This T cell receptor beta chain was captured in a study of identifying expanded T cells in peripheral blood. Study-wide points: Technical replicates showed approximately 1.2 changed clones; approximately 2 weeks 15 to 20; four weeks 19. Clone count variance between approximately two-week samples rose with total template count.

CDR1 LNHDA and CDR2 SQIVND come from the germline V gene (reference sequence). V dropped 5 bases and J dropped 5 bases, with 16 bases sitting between them. The CDR3 is made up of 15 amino acids. The protocol was immunoSEQ multiplex PCR, while the TCRdb copy is restricted to in-frame clones and leaves out a portion. The sample holds about 82,000 clones, about 90% seen once. Collection occurred without any documented infections or immune events in donors. About this clone itself: The antigen is unknown.

The TCR comes from a person aged 18 to 75 in good health. Sample: blood. This chain uses TRBV19 with TRBJ1-5; D unresolved. CDR3 DNA sequence: TGTGCCAGTAGTCGGAAGGAATCGATCGATCAGCCCCAGCATTTT. Its translation: CASSRKESIDQPQHF.